The 22 T cell receptor beta chains in this list originate from one sample, sequenced in a study of blood T cell repertoires in COVID-19. Only in-frame clones appear in the TCRdb table, and some are missing; sequencing was by immunoSEQ multiplex PCR. Of around 250,000 clones detected, about 90% appear once; the ten largest clones hold more than 1%. Sequenced: PBMCs or T cells enriched from blood (not recorded which). The receptor source for this set is a human donor in a cohort exposed to, infected with or recovered from COVID-19 (not recorded which). The donor label of this sample is uncertain.

The CDR3 sequence is CARSGPLQGGIRPNYGYTF. The CDR3 nucleotides are TGTGCCAGGTCGGGTCCCCTCCAGGGCGGAATTCGCCCTAACTATGGCTACACCTTC. This rearrangement joins TRBV6-4 to TRBJ1-2; D is possibly TRBD1 (5 bases). Germline CDR1 reads MRHNA; CDR2 reads SNTAGT. The CDR3 contains 19 residues. The V gene lost 9 bases and the J gene lost 0 bases, with 29 bases spanning the gap.

The rearrangement links TRBV10-1 to TRBJ1-1; D not certain. CDR3 size: 13 residues. Germline CDR1 and CDR2: WNHNN and SYGVQD (reference sequence). Trimming shortened V by 0 bases and J by 3 bases, and 5 bases separated the two germline ends. CDR3 bases: TGCGCCAGCAGTGAGTCGAGGTACACTGAAGCTTTCTTT. Translating gives CASSESRYTEAFF.

The V call is TRBV7-3, the J call TRBJ2-3; D perhaps matches TRBD2 (6 bases). CDR3 size: 15 residues. The ends were cut back, 2 bases at V and 1 base at J, with 10 bases in the middle. Germline V gives CDR1 SGHTA, CDR2 FQGTGA. The CDR3 protein is CASSLLGGGTDTQYF. The DNA for the CDR3 is TGTGCCAGCAGCTTACTCGGGGGAGGCACAGATACGCAGTATTTT. The entire variable domain, with the rest obtained from reference TRBV7-3 and TRBJ2-3, is as follows: GAGVSQTPSNKVTEKGKYVELRCDPISGHTALYWYRQSLGQGPEFLIYFQGTGAADDSGLPNDRFFAVRPEGSVSTLKIQRTERGDSAVYLCASSLLGGGTDTQYFGPGTRLTVL.

The chain is built from TRBV9 and TRBJ1-1, with D tentatively TRBD1 (5 bases). With 3 bases removed from V and 5 bases from J, the gap between germline ends came to 14 bases. The CDR3 sequence is 14 residues long. Germline V gene data show CDR1 as SGDLS and CDR2 as YYNGEE. CDR3 residues: CASSAKPQGTEAFF. The CDR3 bases are TGTGCCAGCAGCGCGAAACCGCAGGGTACTGAAGCTTTCTTT.

This chain uses TRBV3-1 (or the pseudogene TRBV3-2) with TRBJ2-7; 8 positions match TRBD1. Germline lookup yields CDR1 LGHDT and CDR2 YNNKEL (reference sequence). V lost 4 bases and J lost 3; bases outside the gene matches: 2. CDR3 length: 13 amino acids. CDR3 sequence reads: CASSPDRVYEQYF. CDR3 nucleotides: TGTGCCAGCAGCCCGGACAGGGTCTACGAGCAGTACTTC.

The chain combines TRBV18 with TRBJ1-4; weak D call: TRBD1 (6 bases). V lost 4 bases and J 7 bases, leaving 19 bases between the germline ends. The CDR3 has 16 residues. Germline V gene sequence: CDR1 KGHSH, CDR2 LQKENI. The CDR3 nucleotides read TGTGCCAGCTCACTTCTAGAGACAGGCCGAGGTGAAAAACTGTTTTTT. Encoded protein: CASSLLETGRGEKLFF.

V gene TRBV9 combines with J gene TRBJ2-1; possibly TRBD2 for D (7 bases). This CDR3 spans 14 amino acids. Between the trimmed V and J ends, which lost 2 bases and 6 bases, there was a span of 12 bases. Germline assignment: CDR1 SGDLS and CDR2 YYNGEE. Written as DNA, the CDR3 is TGTGCCAGCAGCGTCACGGGGGGCCTCAATGAGCAGTTCTTC. As protein: CASSVTGGLNEQFF.

Points on this clone: Other DNA sequences from this sample encode an identical CDR3 as well. The chain combines TRBV20-1 with TRBJ1-1; D remains unclear. V dropped 1 base and J dropped 5 bases, with 5 bases sitting between them. Germline V gives CDR1 DFQATT, CDR2 SNEGSKA (reference sequence). The CDR3 is 11 residues long. The CDR3 is CSARAGTEAFF. Written as DNA, the CDR3 is TGCAGTGCTAGAGCGGGGACTGAAGCTTTCTTT.

CDR3 nucleotide sequence: TGTGCCAGCAGGCGGGGGACACCCTACGAGCAGTACTTC. Amino acids: CASRRGTPYEQYF. The rearrangement uses TRBV6-5 and TRBJ2-7; TRBD2 might be the D (7 bases). This CDR3 region has 13 residues. V dropped 6 bases and J dropped 2 bases, with 11 bases sitting between them. Germline V gene lookup returns CDR1 MNHEY and CDR2 SVGAGI.

The rearrangement links TRBV2 to TRBJ2-7; 10 positions agree with TRBD1. CDR1 is SNHLY, CDR2 FYNNEI, per germline. The V gene end was trimmed by 4 bases and the J gene end by 1 base; junction bases not matched to a gene: 19. The CDR3 is 20 residues long. The CDR3 spells CASSAAQPFFRDRGSYEQYF. The CDR3 nucleotides are TGTGCCAGCAGTGCGGCGCAACCCTTTTTCCGGGACAGGGGATCCTACGAGCAGTACTTC.

This chain links TRBV3-1 (or the pseudogene TRBV3-2) with TRBJ1-2, with 7 positions matching TRBD1. The CDR3 is 15 residues long. CDR1 and CDR2 (germline): LGHDT, YNNKEL (reference sequence). Trimming took 2 bases from V and 5 from J; bases not matched to a gene: 8. The CDR3 sequence is CASSQQDRQRYGYTF. CDR3 DNA sequence: TGTGCCAGCAGCCAACAGGACAGGCAACGGTATGGCTACACCTTC.

Details on this clone: The same CDR3 also results from other DNA sequences found in this sample. The chain uses TRBV19 and TRBJ1-1; no firm D call. Germline V CDR1 and CDR2: LNHDA, SQIVND (reference sequence). V lost 3 bases to trimming and J lost 5 bases, with 7 bases between them. The CDR3 has 12 residues. In nucleotides, the CDR3 is TGTGCCAGTAGTATCGGAGTTACTGAAGCTTTCTTT. Its translation: CASSIGVTEAFF.

This sequence joins TRBV5-5 and TRBJ2-4, with 8 bases matching TRBD2. With 5 bases clipped from V and 6 bases from J, the junction kept 13 bases outside the gene matches. The CDR3 loop spans 16 amino acids. The germline V gene encodes CDR1 SGHKS and CDR2 YYEKEE (reference sequence). CDR3 DNA sequence: TGTGCCAGCAGTCCCGGCGGGGGGATACTAAGAAACATTCAGTACTTC. Translation gives CASSPGGGILRNIQYF.

The J gene is TRBJ1-2, the V gene TRBV7-8, with TRBD1 as a possible D gene (5 bases). The CDR3 extends over 17 amino acids. Trimming left V 5 bases short and J 4 bases short, with 23 bases between. The germline CDR1 and CDR2 sequences are SGHVS and FQNEAQ. The CDR3 is CASSPSGAAGRFYGYTF. CDR3 nucleotides: TGTGCCAGCAGCCCGAGCGGGGCGGCCGGGAGATTCTATGGCTACACCTTC.

This sequence joins TRBV30 and TRBJ2-5; tentatively, D is TRBD2 (6 bases). Trimming pared 3 bases from V and 5 bases from J, leaving 22 bases between. Germline CDR1 is GTSNPN and CDR2 is SVGIG (reference sequence). The CDR3 spans 16 residues. The CDR3 loop is CAWRAPGLNAWETQYF. In nucleotides, the CDR3 is TGTGCCTGGAGGGCGCCGGGACTCAATGCTTGGGAGACCCAGTACTTC.

The V and J genes are TRBV11-2 and TRBJ1-1, with a weak D call TRBD1 (5 bases). V was cut by 5 bases and J by 1 base, with 8 bases left in between. CDR1 is SGHAT and CDR2 is FQNNGV in the germline V gene. CDR3 size: 13 residues. CDR3 DNA sequence: TGTGCCAGCAGCAGAGACAGGAACACTGAAGCTTTCTTT. The encoded protein is CASSRDRNTEAFF.

The rearrangement joins TRBV3-1 (or the pseudogene TRBV3-2) to TRBJ1-3, with D possibly being TRBD1 (6 bases). This CDR3 has 17 residues. Between the trimmed V and J ends, which lost 2 bases and 0 bases, there was a span of 14 bases. The germline V gene has CDR1 LGHDT and CDR2 YNNKEL (reference sequence). CDR3 in amino acids: CASSQLDRWASGNTIYF. In DNA form, the CDR3 reads TGTGCCAGCAGCCAATTGGACAGATGGGCCTCTGGAAACACCATATATTTT.

The chain employs TRBV18 and TRBJ1-2, with D perhaps TRBD1 (5 bases). CDR1 and CDR2 from the germline V gene are KGHSH and LQKENI. The CDR3 is 15 residues long. Between the trimmed V and J ends, which lost 2 bases and 6 bases, there was a span of 16 bases. The CDR3 nucleotides are TGTGCCAGCTCACCAATAGCCCAGGGCCTTAATGGCTACACCTTC. Encoded protein: CASSPIAQGLNGYTF.

The V call is TRBV4-1, the J call TRBJ1-2; 8 bases agree with TRBD1. Germline assignment: CDR1 MGHRA and CDR2 YSYEKL. V was clipped by 1 base and J by 5 bases; unmatched bases: 6. CDR3 length: 15 residues. The CDR3 sequence is CASSQGAGGGYGYTF. In DNA, the CDR3 is TGCGCCAGCAGCCAAGGGGCAGGGGGCGGGTATGGCTACACCTTC.

The chain links TRBV5-1 to TRBJ2-3, with 8 bases aligning to TRBD1. This CDR3 contains 15 residues. CDR1 is SGHRS, CDR2 YFSETQ, per germline. After removal of 4 bases from V and 1 base from J, the junction contained 5 bases not matched to a gene. The DNA for the CDR3 is TGCGCCAGCAGCGGAACGACAGGGGGCACAGATACGCAGTATTTT. It translates to CASSGTTGGTDTQYF.

This chain's CDR3 is CASSTGPNQPQHF. The CDR3 DNA follows: TGTGCCTCCTCGACAGGGCCAAATCAGCCCCAGCATTTT. V and J are TRBV30 and TRBJ1-5; 7 bases line up with TRBD1. V lost 7 bases and J lost 4; bases outside the gene matches: 7. The CDR3 length is 13 residues. Germline V CDR1 and CDR2: GTSNPN, SVGIG (reference sequence). Using reference TRBV30 and TRBJ1-5 for the parts outside the CDR3, the full variable domain is SQTIHQWPATLVQPVGSPLSLECTVEGTSNPNLYWYRQAAGRGLQLLFYSVGIGQISSEVPQNLSASRPQDRQFILSSKKLLLSDSGFYLCASSTGPNQPQHFGDGTRLSIL.

The CDR3 spells CASSSGGAGSSYEQYF. CDR3 in DNA: TGTGCCAGCAGCTCCGGGGGGGCGGGAAGCTCCTACGAGCAGTACTTC. The rearrangement links TRBV7-9 to TRBJ2-7; 8 nucleotides align to TRBD2. V was clipped by 4 bases and J by 0 bases; unmatched bases: 8. The length of the CDR3 is 16 residues. Looked up from germline, CDR1 is SEHNR and CDR2 is FQNEAQ (reference sequence).